This passage covers 13 T cell receptor beta chains from one sample sequenced in a study of blood T cell repertoires in COVID-19. Clones were sequenced by immunoSEQ multiplex PCR, and TCRdb holds only the in-frame ones, with some missing. This sample has 250,000 or so clones; 80% to 90% occur once, and the top ten carry 2.5% to 3.5%. Sequenced sample: peripheral blood. These receptors all stem from a woman aged 25 to 39 with active or convalescent COVID-19.

The chain joins TRBV3-1 (or the pseudogene TRBV3-2) to TRBJ1-2; D might be TRBD1 (6 bases). The CDR3 is made up of 15 amino acids. The germline gives CDR1 LGHDT, CDR2 YNNKEL (reference sequence). V was clipped by 3 bases and J by 1 base, with 12 bases between them. CDR3: CASSQNPDSNYGYTF. The CDR3 nucleotides are TGTGCCAGCAGCCAGAACCCGGACAGTAACTATGGCTACACCTTC.

This chain joins TRBV9 and TRBJ2-1, with D unresolved. V lost 6 bases and J lost 7, with 14 bases in between. Germline V lookup: CDR1 SGDLS, CDR2 YYNGEE. The CDR3 consists of 13 residues. The CDR3 is CASTSPDGNEQFF. As DNA, the CDR3 is TGTGCCAGCACGTCGCCCGACGGGAATGAGCAGTTCTTC.

This CDR3 is CASSLSRTSGEGETQYF. CDR3 nucleotide sequence: TGTGCCAGCAGCTTATCGAGGACTAGCGGGGAAGGAGAGACCCAGTACTTC. The chain joins TRBV7-6 to TRBJ2-5; 12 nucleotides line up with TRBD2. The CDR3 totals 17 residues. Germline-derived CDR1 and CDR2 are SGHVS and FNYEAQ. J lost 4 bases, V lost 2 bases, and 8 bases had no gene match.

CDR3 in DNA: TGCAGTGCTAGTCGGGTTAGCGGCCATGGAGAGACCCAGTACTTC. Its protein is CSASRVSGHGETQYF. The rearrangement uses TRBV20-1 and TRBJ2-5, with D perhaps matching TRBD2 (6 bases). Between the trimmed V and J ends, which lost 3 bases and 4 bases, there was a span of 18 bases. The CDR3 is made up of 15 amino acids. Germline-derived CDR1 and CDR2 are DFQATT and SNEGSKA (reference sequence).

This clone was observed a single time. This rearrangement joins TRBV9 to TRBJ2-7; 10 positions agree with TRBD1. The CDR3 loop spans 15 amino acids. V dropped 3 bases and J dropped 2; count of bases not matched to a gene: 5. Germline V lookup: CDR1 SGDLS, CDR2 YYNGEE. The CDR3 loop is CASSGRDRGPYEQYF. DNA for the CDR3: TGTGCCAGCAGCGGCCGGGACAGGGGCCCCTACGAGCAGTACTTC.

The chain recombines TRBV2 with TRBJ2-7, with TRBD2 matching 13 bases. Germline CDR1 SNHLY, CDR2 FYNNEI. V was pared by 6 bases and J by 0 bases, with 2 bases of the junction left unmatched. This CDR3 has 15 residues. CDR3: CASSGTSGVSYEQYF. DNA of the CDR3: TGTGCCAGCAGCGGGACTAGCGGGGTCTCCTACGAGCAGTACTTC.

In its sample, this clone was seen once. This chain connects TRBV4-2 to TRBJ2-7, with 10 bases that match TRBD2. J was trimmed by 6 bases and V by 0 bases; bases with no gene match: 5. This CDR3 contains 15 residues. Germline V gene sequence: CDR1 LGHNA, CDR2 YNFKEQ. CDR3 in amino acids: CASSQDTKRGGEQYF. In DNA form, the CDR3 reads TGTGCCAGCAGCCAAGATACAAAGCGGGGGGGCGAGCAGTACTTC.

This clone has only a few counts. This chain's CDR3 is CATSDYRGAGTGELFF. The CDR3 DNA is TGTGCCACCAGTGATTACCGAGGAGCGGGGACCGGGGAGCTGTTTTTT. The chain couples TRBV24-1 to TRBJ2-2; 7 bases line up with TRBD2. The CDR3 contains 16 residues. CDR1 and CDR2 from the germline V gene are KGHDR and SFDVKD. Unmatched junction bases numbered 7, after V lost 2 bases and J lost 5 bases.

The chain employs TRBV9 and TRBJ2-3; TRBD2 agrees at 8 bases. The CDR3 loop spans 16 amino acids. Germline trimming cut 2 bases from V and 0 bases from J; bases unmatched to any gene: 5. Germline CDR1 is SGDLS and CDR2 is YYNGEE. The CDR3 sequence: CASSVDSGASTDTQYF. The CDR3 DNA sequence: TGTGCCAGCAGCGTTGATAGCGGGGCGAGCACAGATACGCAGTATTTT. Complete variable domain (other parts from reference TRBV9 and TRBJ2-3): DSGVTQTPKHLITATGQRVTLRCSPRSGDLSVYWYQQSLDQGLQFLIQYYNGEERAKGNILERFSAQQFPDLHSELNLSSLELGDSALYFCASSVDSGASTDTQYFGPGTRLTVL.

This clone was seen only once. The genes are TRBV28 and TRBJ1-1, with 9 bases identical to TRBD1. The germline gives CDR1 MDHEN, CDR2 SYDVKM. J lost 3 bases, V lost 5 bases, and 7 bases had no gene match. The CDR3 covers 15 residues. The CDR3 here is CASSGTGGFYTEAFF. CDR3 bases: TGTGCCAGCAGTGGCACAGGGGGCTTTTACACTGAAGCTTTCTTT.

The chain couples TRBV30 to TRBJ1-2; D is possibly TRBD1 (6 bases). The germline gives CDR1 GTSNPN, CDR2 SVGIG (reference sequence). The CDR3 has 13 amino acids. V was cut by 2 bases and J by 1 base, with 8 bases left in between. CDR3 nucleotide sequence: TGTGCCTGGAGTAGGGGGGGTAACTATGGCTACACCTTC. Translated, it gives CAWSRGGNYGYTF.

The chain has TRBV7-9 and TRBJ1-4; D is unresolved. The CDR3 contains 13 residues. Germline lookup yields CDR1 SEHNR and CDR2 FQNEAQ (reference sequence). V gave up 3 bases and J gave up 4 bases, with 6 bases separating them. The CDR3 DNA is TGTGCCAGCAGCTTTTGGAGTAATGAAAAACTGTTTTTT. Its protein is CASSFWSNEKLFF.

The rearrangement joins TRBV6-6 to TRBJ1-5; D is perhaps TRBD1 (6 bases). Trimming pared 5 bases from V and 3 bases from J, leaving 26 bases between. The CDR3 runs to 19 residues. Germline V lookup: CDR1 MNHNY, CDR2 SVGAGI (reference sequence). The CDR3 region is CASSPRDIAPPRDNQPQHF. The DNA for the CDR3 is TGTGCCAGCAGTCCCCGGGACATCGCCCCTCCACGGGACAATCAGCCCCAGCATTTT.